The 13 T cell receptor beta chains listed next were all sequenced from one sample in a study of cytomegalovirus exposure and HLA in healthy donors (dated by TCRdb to about 2017). Libraries were made using the immunoSEQ multiplex PCR assay. For the multiplex PCR, a mixture combining 60 forward primers for TCR Vbeta segments and 13 reverse primers for TCR Jbeta segments was used. TCRdb took over this immuneACCESS table, retaining in-frame rearrangements with V and J assigned. Such tables are incomplete; in checked studies, under half of the missing clones stem from an unresolved V gene, and the remainder is unexplained. Present in this sample are about 160,000 clones, 60% to 80% of which were seen just once. The ten top clones hold over 1.3% of the sample. Sequenced sample: PBMCs. These receptors all come from a man aged 55 to 69 in good health and CMV-seronegative.

The chain recombines TRBV7-9 with TRBJ1-2; D unclear. The V end was cut by 1 base, the J end by 5 bases, with 8 bases between. Germline CDR1 reads SEHNR; CDR2 reads FQNEAQ (reference sequence). The length of the CDR3 is 13 residues. The CDR3 is CASSLDAVYGYTF. CDR3 sequence (DNA): TGTGCCAGCAGCTTAGACGCGGTATATGGCTACACCTTC.

This chain uses TRBV5-1 with TRBJ2-7; 7 nucleotides line up with TRBD2. V lost 3 bases, J lost 6 bases, and 12 bases stayed unmatched. CDR1 is SGHRS, CDR2 YFSETQ, per germline. CDR3 size: 15 residues. CDR3 region: CASSSGGPGLGEQYF. The CDR3 nucleotides read TGCGCCAGCAGCTCGGGGGGTCCGGGGTTGGGCGAGCAGTACTTC.

The chain links TRBV18 to TRBJ2-1, with 10 positions matching TRBD2. The CDR3 length is 15 residues. With 0 bases clipped from V and 10 bases from J, the junction kept 6 bases outside the gene matches. CDR1 KGHSH and CDR2 LQKENI come from the germline V gene. The CDR3 here is CASSPPAGGIGEQFF. The CDR3 region has the DNA TGTGCCAGCTCACCACCAGCGGGAGGGATCGGCGAGCAGTTCTTC.

The chain carries TRBV28 and TRBJ2-2; 7 bases are shared with TRBD1. Germline V gene lookup returns CDR1 MDHEN and CDR2 SYDVKM. J lost 2 bases, V lost 6 bases, and 9 bases had no gene match. This CDR3 is 16 amino acids long. The CDR3 DNA sequence: TGTGCCAGCAGCCAATTCGGGACAGAAAACACCGGGGAGCTGTTTTTT. This gives the protein CASSQFGTENTGELFF.

The chain joins TRBV5-6 to TRBJ2-3; 10 bases line up with TRBD2. The V gene end was trimmed by 3 bases and the J gene end by 6 bases; junction bases not matched to a gene: 4. CDR3 length: 14 amino acids. Germline V lookup: CDR1 SGHDT, CDR2 YYEEEE. In DNA form, the CDR3 reads TGTGCCAGCAGCTCGCTAGCGGGAGTGGATACGCAGTATTTT. This codes for CASSSLAGVDTQYF.

As DNA, the CDR3 is TGTGCCAGCAGTTACTCCGGCGGGGGCGCAGATACGCAGTATTTT. It encodes CASSYSGGGADTQYF. The genes are TRBV6-6 and TRBJ2-3; perhaps TRBD2 as D (7 bases). The germline V gene encodes CDR1 MNHNY and CDR2 SVGAGI (reference sequence). This CDR3 has 15 amino acids. The V and J ends lost 0 bases and 4 bases respectively, with 11 bases between them.

J is TRBJ2-7 and V is TRBV2, with 10 bases fitting TRBD2. In germline, CDR1 is SNHLY, CDR2 FYNNEI. This CDR3 is 15 amino acids long. Trimming removed 4 bases from V and 3 bases from J; junction bases left unmatched: 6. CDR3 sequence: CASSGRTSGNYEQYF. CDR3 nucleotides: TGTGCCAGCAGTGGAAGGACTAGCGGAAACTACGAGCAGTACTTC.

The CDR3 is CASSPIAGGAGETQYF. In nucleotides, the CDR3 is TGCGCCAGCAGCCCTATAGCGGGGGGGGCCGGGGAGACCCAGTACTTC. The chain carries TRBV5-1 and TRBJ2-5, with 11 bases fitting TRBD2. The CDR3 covers 16 residues. The germline V gene has CDR1 SGHRS and CDR2 YFSETQ. The J segment lost 5 bases and the V segment lost 4 bases, leaving 10 bases of the junction unmatched.

This chain joins TRBV5-1 and TRBJ2-5; 7 nucleotides line up with TRBD2. The CDR3 totals 16 residues. The V gene end was trimmed by 4 bases and the J gene end by 5 bases; junction bases not matched to a gene: 14. Germline loops: CDR1 SGHRS, CDR2 YFSETQ. CDR3 DNA sequence: TGCGCCAGCAGCAGAAGCGGGACTCCCTCTCCGGAGACCCAGTACTTC. Protein sequence: CASSRSGTPSPETQYF.

CDR3 DNA sequence: TGTGCCAGCAGACTTAACAGGGGGAGTGAGCAGTTCTTC. Amino acids: CASRLNRGSEQFF. The chain uses TRBV6-5 and TRBJ2-1, with TRBD1 matching over 8 bases. The ends lost 6 bases at V and 9 bases at J; junction bases unmatched: 7. Looked up from germline, CDR1 is MNHEY and CDR2 is SVGAGI. This CDR3 region has 13 residues.

This clone was seen a handful of times. This CDR3 reads CASSLPRGSGTDTQYF. The CDR3 DNA follows: TGTGCCAGCAGTCTCCCCAGGGGTAGCGGGACGGATACGCAGTATTTT. V usage is TRBV7-2 and J usage is TRBJ2-3; 8 nucleotides agree with TRBD2. This CDR3 is 16 amino acids long. CDR1 and CDR2 (germline): SGHTA, FQGNSA. Trimming removed 6 bases from V and 6 bases from J; junction bases left unmatched: 14.

This clone has a handful of counts. The chain has TRBV20-1 and TRBJ2-7; possible D gene TRBD1, 6 bases. This CDR3 contains 11 residues. V was pared by 7 bases and J by 7 bases, with 14 bases between. Looked up from germline, CDR1 is DFQATT and CDR2 is SNEGSKA (reference sequence). CDR3 sequence (DNA): TGCAGTGGTCACAGGGCTATGGAGCAGTACTTC. This gives the protein CSGHRAMEQYF.

In regard to this clone: Other DNA sequences in this specimen translate into the identical CDR3. The CDR3 DNA follows: TGTGCCAGCTCACCTAGCCAAGAGACCCAGTACTTC. Amino acids: CASSPSQETQYF. This chain joins TRBV18 and TRBJ2-5; the D is unclear. Trimming left V 3 bases short and J 1 base short, with 3 bases between. Germline-derived CDR1 and CDR2 are KGHSH and LQKENI. The CDR3 consists of 12 residues.